The TCR beta chain under discussion was sequenced for a study of shared clonotypes between healthy human individuals. Some clones are missing from TCRdb's copy, which holds only in-frame ones; the method was immunoSEQ multiplex PCR. Of about 2,500,000 clones in the sample, approximately 92% are singletons; the top ten hold over 0.12%. Germline CDR1 and CDR2: MDHEN and SYDVKM. This CDR3 spans 15 amino acids. V was trimmed by 6 bases and J by 6 bases, leaving 17 bases between them. The TCR sequence derives from a man younger than 30 in good health. The sequenced sample consisted of naive CD4+ T cells sorted from blood. Subset defined: CD45RA+ positively selected. This chain joins TRBV28 and TRBJ2-2; D possibly corresponds to TRBD1 (5 bases). The CDR3 protein is CASRSGQGSPGELFF. The CDR3 coding sequence is TGTGCCAGCAGATCCGGCCAGGGAAGTCCCGGGGAGCTGTTTTTT.